This T cell receptor beta chain was captured in a study of a mutant IDH1 vaccine in newly diagnosed glioma. Study-level background: Eight vaccine injections were given to patients in weeks 1, 3, 5, 7, 11, 15, 19 and 23.

The time point was: week 5, during vaccination. Vaccine doses each comprised 300 ug of mutant IDH1 20-mer peptide, with topical imiquimod. The CDR3 totals 16 residues. Germline V lookup: CDR1 SGHTA, CDR2 FQGNSA. Losses at the gene ends were 0 bases for V and 6 bases for J; bases not matched to a gene: 8. Repertoires were generated with immunoSEQ multiplex PCR, while TCRdb's copy carries only in-frame clones and drops some. The sample lists about 28,000 clones, roughly nine tenths occurring once. As regards this clone: Its antigen is as yet unknown.

The chain is built from TRBV7-2 and TRBJ2-3; 8 nucleotides agree with TRBD2. The sequencing here drew on peripheral blood mononuclear cells (PBMCs), taken from a glioma patient whose treatment included an IDH1 peptide vaccine. The TCR comes from a middle-aged woman with glioma. Some clones in this sample may be carry-over from other donors' samples. DNA for the CDR3: TGTGCCAGCAGCTTAGCGCTGCGGGGGGCTTTTGATACGCAGTATTTT. Translated, it gives CASSLALRGAFDTQYF. The full variable domain, rest sourced from reference TRBV7-2 and TRBJ2-3, is GAGVSQSPSNKVTEKGKDVELRCDPISGHTALYWYRQSLGQGLEFLIYFQGNSAPDKSGLPSDRFSAERTGGSVSTLTIQRTQQEDSAVYLCASSLALRGAFDTQYFGPGTRLTVL.